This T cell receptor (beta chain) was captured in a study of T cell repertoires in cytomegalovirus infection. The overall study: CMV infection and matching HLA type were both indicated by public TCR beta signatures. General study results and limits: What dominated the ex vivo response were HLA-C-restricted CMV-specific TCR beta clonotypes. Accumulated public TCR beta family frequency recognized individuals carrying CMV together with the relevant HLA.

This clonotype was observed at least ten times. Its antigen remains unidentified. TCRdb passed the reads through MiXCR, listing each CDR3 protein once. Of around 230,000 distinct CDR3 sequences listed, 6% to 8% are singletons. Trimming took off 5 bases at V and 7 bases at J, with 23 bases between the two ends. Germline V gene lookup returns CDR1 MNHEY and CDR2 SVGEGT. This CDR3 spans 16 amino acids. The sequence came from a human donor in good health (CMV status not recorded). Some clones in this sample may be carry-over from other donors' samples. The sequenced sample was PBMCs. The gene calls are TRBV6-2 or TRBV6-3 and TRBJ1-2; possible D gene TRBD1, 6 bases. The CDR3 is CASSTNRGLPFSGYTF. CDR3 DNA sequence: TGTGCCAGCAGTACGAATCGGGGGCTCCCTTTCAGTGGCTACACCTTC.